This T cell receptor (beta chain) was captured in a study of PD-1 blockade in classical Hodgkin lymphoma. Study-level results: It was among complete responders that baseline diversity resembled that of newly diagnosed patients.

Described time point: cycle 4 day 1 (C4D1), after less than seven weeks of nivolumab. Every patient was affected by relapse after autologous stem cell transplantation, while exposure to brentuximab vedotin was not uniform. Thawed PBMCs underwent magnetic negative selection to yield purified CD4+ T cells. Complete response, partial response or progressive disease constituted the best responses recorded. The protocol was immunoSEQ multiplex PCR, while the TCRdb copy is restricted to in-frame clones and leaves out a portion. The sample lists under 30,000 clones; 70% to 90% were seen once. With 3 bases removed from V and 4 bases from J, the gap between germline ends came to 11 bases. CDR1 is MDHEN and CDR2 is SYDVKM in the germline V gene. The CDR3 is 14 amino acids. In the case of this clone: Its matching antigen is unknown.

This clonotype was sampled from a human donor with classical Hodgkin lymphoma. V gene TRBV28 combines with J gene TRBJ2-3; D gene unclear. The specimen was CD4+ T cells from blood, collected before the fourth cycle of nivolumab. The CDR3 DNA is TGTGCCAGCAGTTTTCGTGGTTCTCCAGATACGCAGTATTTT. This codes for CASSFRGSPDTQYF.